The 4 T cell receptor beta chains presented below share a single source sample, sequenced in a study of blood T cell repertoires in COVID-19. The method was immunoSEQ multiplex PCR; TCRdb's version includes in-frame clones alone and lacks a portion of them. Found here are fewer than 130,000 clones, 85% to 90% of them singletons; the top ten hold approximately 29%. The sequenced sample consisted of peripheral blood. Source of these receptors: an elderly woman with acute or convalescent COVID-19.

This clone was picked up a small number of times. This sequence joins TRBV2 and TRBJ1-6, with 12 bases matching TRBD1. The CDR3 has 15 residues. Germline CDR1 SNHLY, CDR2 FYNNEI. V trimming: 6 bases; J trimming: 8 bases; junction bases outside the gene matches: 5. The CDR3: CASSPGTGGHSPLHF. In nucleotides, the CDR3 is TGTGCCAGCAGCCCCGGGACAGGGGGCCATTCACCCCTCCACTTT.

The gene calls are TRBV18 and TRBJ1-1; TRBD1 is a possible D gene (6 bases). CDR3 size: 14 residues. The V end lost 3 bases, the J end lost 7 bases, and 15 bases lay between the germline ends. CDR1 KGHSH and CDR2 LQKENI come from the germline V gene. The CDR3 sequence: CASSPIGGGLEAFF. The CDR3 region has the DNA TGTGCCAGCTCACCCATAGGGGGGGGCCTTGAAGCTTTCTTT.

V and J are TRBV10-3 and TRBJ1-1; 8 bases agree with TRBD1. The CDR3 sequence is 16 residues long. V trimming: 5 bases; J trimming: 1 base; junction bases outside the gene matches: 9. CDR1 and CDR2 (germline): ENHRY, SYGVKD. The CDR3 loop is CAISKRPGTGNTEAFF. CDR3 DNA sequence: TGTGCCATCAGTAAAAGACCCGGGACAGGGAACACTGAAGCTTTCTTT.

This clone has only one observation. The chain is built from TRBV28 and TRBJ1-5; tentatively, D is TRBD1 (5 bases). Germline V gene data show CDR1 as MDHEN and CDR2 as SYDVKM. This CDR3 has 15 residues. The V gene lost 1 base and the J gene lost 2 bases, with 9 bases spanning the gap. The CDR3 DNA follows: TGTGCCAGCAGTTTATCCGGGGGTGGCAATCAGCCCCAGCATTTT. Protein: CASSLSGGGNQPQHF.